This TCR beta chain originates from a study of blood T cells in healthy people across ages. The use of a sample-barcoded 5' primer and a J-beta primer mix characterized a second PCR of roughly 6 to 11 cycles. TCRdb re-derived calls from the 5' RACE reads in MiXCR, one entry per CDR3 protein. Counted here are about 640,000 distinct CDR3 sequences, 58% occurring once; the ten biggest clones make up over 30%. Remarks on this clonotype: The antigen is not known.

Study-level findings and limits: Age brought a roughly linear fall in TCR beta diversity measured per million T cells.

This CDR3 is built from 16 residues. J gave up 9 bases and V 0 bases, and 7 bases lay outside the gene matches. CDR1 is SGHTA and CDR2 is FQGTGA in the germline V gene. Researchers report isolating at least 7 million PBMCs per sample. The chain couples TRBV7-3 to TRBJ2-1; 11 positions agree with TRBD2. The sample taken for sequencing was blood. The sequence was obtained from a man aged 60 to 69 in good health. CDR3 loop: CASSLTPSGRISEQFF. CDR3 sequence (DNA): TGTGCCAGCAGCTTAACTCCTAGCGGGAGGATCAGTGAGCAGTTCTTC. Together with reference TRBV7-3 and TRBJ2-1, the CDR3 gives the full variable domain: GAGVSQTPSNKVTEKGKYVELRCDPISGHTALYWYRQSLGQGPEFLIYFQGTGAADDSGLPNDRFFAVRPEGSVSTLKIQRTERGDSAVYLCASSLTPSGRISEQFFGPGTRLTVL.